The 16 T cell receptor beta chains given below trace back to one sample, sequenced in a study of cytomegalovirus exposure and HLA in healthy donors. The PCR was carried out with 60 Vbeta primers and 13 Jbeta primers. Assay: immunoSEQ multiplex PCR; the TCRdb copy retains only in-frame clones and omits some. The sample yields about 240,000 clones, about 80% seen once. Sequenced material: PBMCs. These receptors were obtained from a woman aged 55-70 years in good health and CMV-seropositive.

The DNA for the CDR3 is TGTGCCAGCAGCCTTGACAGCTTGTATGGCTACACCTTC. Its translation is CASSLDSLYGYTF. The chain is built from TRBV7-3 and TRBJ1-2; tentatively, D is TRBD1 (5 bases). Per germline, CDR1 SGHTA and CDR2 FQGTGA. The CDR3 length is 13 residues. V gave up 5 bases and J gave up 5 bases, with 12 bases separating them.

There are a few counts of this clone. The V gene is TRBV5-6, the J gene TRBJ2-7; TRBD1 aligns across 8 bases. The V segment lost 4 bases and the J segment 2 bases; nucleotides outside the gene matches: 8. The CDR3 consists of 15 residues. The germline CDR1 and CDR2 sequences are SGHDT and YYEEEE. The CDR3 DNA is TGTGCCAGCAGCGGAACCGGGACAGGTCCCTACGAGCAGTACTTC. Protein product: CASSGTGTGPYEQYF.

This chain uses TRBV7-9 with TRBJ2-7; 11 positions agree with TRBD1. The CDR3 has 16 amino acids. In germline, CDR1 is SEHNR, CDR2 FQNEAQ (reference sequence). J lost 4 bases, V lost 5 bases, and 10 bases had no gene match. Here the CDR3 DNA reads TGTGCCAGCAGCACCACCTCCCGGGACAGGGGGTACGAGCAGTACTTC. Its protein is CASSTTSRDRGYEQYF.

The chain recombines TRBV7-9 with TRBJ2-3; D gene unclear. Germline V gives CDR1 SEHNR, CDR2 FQNEAQ (reference sequence). V was shortened by 1 base and J by 0 bases, with 8 bases between the two germline ends. There are 15 residues in the CDR3. CDR3 in DNA: TGTGCCAGCAGCTTAGTGTCGGGTAGCACAGATACGCAGTATTTT. Its translation: CASSLVSGSTDTQYF. Full variable domain (outside the CDR3, taken from reference TRBV7-9 and TRBJ2-3): DTGVSQNPRHKITKRGQNVTFRCDPISEHNRLYWYRQTLGQGPEFLTYFQNEAQLEKSRLLSDRFSAERPKGSFSTLEIQRTEQGDSAMYLCASSLVSGSTDTQYFGPGTRLTVL.

V gene TRBV18 combines with J gene TRBJ2-6; 8 nucleotides agree with TRBD1. Trimming at V came to 5 bases and at J to 5 bases, leaving 5 bases not matched to a gene. Per germline, CDR1 KGHSH and CDR2 LQKENI. The CDR3 has 15 amino acids. CDR3 sequence reads: CASSTDRGWANVLTF. The CDR3 DNA sequence: TGTGCCAGCTCAACAGACAGGGGCTGGGCCAACGTCCTGACTTTC.

This clone was recorded once. CDR3: CASSLGRRSPNYGYTF. Written as DNA, the CDR3 is TGCGCCAGCAGCTTGGGCCGAAGGAGTCCTAACTATGGCTACACCTTC. The chain combines TRBV5-1 with TRBJ1-2; D unresolved. Germline V CDR1 and CDR2: SGHRS, YFSETQ. The CDR3 is made up of 16 amino acids. Trimming took off 0 bases at V and 0 bases at J, with 12 bases between the two ends.

The chain combines TRBV5-5 with TRBJ1-3; D is ambiguous. The germline gives CDR1 SGHKS, CDR2 YYEKEE (reference sequence). The CDR3 has 14 residues. V lost 2 bases to trimming and J lost 2 bases, with 8 bases between them. This CDR3 is CASSFGSTGNTIYF. The CDR3, as DNA: TGTGCCAGCAGCTTTGGCAGTACTGGAAACACCATATATTTT.

This rearrangement joins TRBV18 to TRBJ1-2, with 7 positions matching TRBD1. Germline CDR1 is KGHSH and CDR2 is LQKENI. The junction had 3 bases not matched to a gene; V was cut back by 0 bases and J by 2 bases. This CDR3 is built from 15 residues. CDR3 loop: CASSPPTGRNYGYTF. CDR3 nucleotides: TGTGCCAGCTCACCACCGACAGGGAGAAACTATGGCTACACCTTC.

As to this clone: One junction end does not reproduce the germline sequence, and a read error may be involved. V usage is TRBV7-9 and J usage is TRBJ2-3; 9 nucleotides line up with TRBD2. Germline CDR1 and CDR2: SEHNR and FQNEAQ (reference sequence). There are 16 residues in the CDR3. The CDR3 nucleotides are TGTTCCAGCAGCACCCCCGGGACTAGCAGCACAGATACGCAGTATTTT. Protein sequence: CSSSTPGTSSTDTQYF.

V gene TRBV5-1 combines with J gene TRBJ2-1; 7 bases are shared with TRBD2. The CDR3 totals 17 residues. The germline CDR1 and CDR2 sequences are SGHRS and YFSETQ. With V trimmed by 3 bases and J by 7 bases, 16 bases remained unmatched. As DNA, the CDR3 is TGCGCCAGCAGCTCGGGGGAGGTGAGGCGGGAGTCAAATGAGCAGTTCTTC. Translation: CASSSGEVRRESNEQFF.

The rearrangement links TRBV27 to TRBJ1-1; 11 bases line up with TRBD1. CDR1 and CDR2 (germline): MNHEY, SMNVEV (reference sequence). V was clipped by 6 bases and J by 5 bases; unmatched bases: 8. The CDR3 totals 15 residues. The chain's CDR3 is CASSLGTGGYTEAFF. CDR3 DNA sequence: TGTGCCAGCAGCCTCGGGACAGGGGGATATACTGAAGCTTTCTTT.

This clone was observed a handful of times. This rearrangement joins TRBV4-2 to TRBJ2-1, with D possibly TRBD2 on 5 matching bases. The CDR3 totals 15 residues. The V end lost 8 bases, the J end lost 3 bases, and 17 bases lay between the germline ends. Germline V CDR1 and CDR2: LGHNA, YNFKEQ. This chain's CDR3 is CASRAAGTVYNEQFF. CDR3 in DNA: TGTGCCAGCCGGGCGGCGGGCACCGTCTACAATGAGCAGTTCTTC.

The CDR3, as DNA: TGTGCCAGCTCACCGACGGCAGGGAAAGCGACAACTGAAGCTTTCTTT. This encodes CASSPTAGKATTEAFF. This chain joins TRBV18 and TRBJ1-1; tentatively, D is TRBD1 (5 bases). Germline loops: CDR1 KGHSH, CDR2 LQKENI. This CDR3 region has 16 residues. Trimming removed 3 bases from V and 5 bases from J, with 19 bases in between.

The DNA for the CDR3 is TGCGCCAGCAGCTCTGGACAGAGAGACACCATATATTTT. Amino acid sequence: CASSSGQRDTIYF. The gene calls are TRBV5-1 and TRBJ1-3; D is perhaps TRBD1 (6 bases). Per germline, CDR1 SGHRS and CDR2 YFSETQ. The CDR3 runs 13 residues. V was pared by 3 bases and J by 8 bases, with 12 bases between.

The chain uses TRBV5-4 and TRBJ2-1; TRBD1 aligns across 7 bases. Germline CDR1 SGHNT, CDR2 YYREEE (reference sequence). Germline trimming cut 4 bases from V and 1 base from J; bases unmatched to any gene: 8. This CDR3 spans 16 amino acids. The CDR3 bases are TGTGCCAGCAGCGTCCCTACAGGGGCTTCCTACAATGAGCAGTTCTTC. Its protein product is CASSVPTGASYNEQFF.

The chain recombines TRBV27 with TRBJ2-7; TRBD2 matches at 11 bases. This CDR3 spans 17 amino acids. J lost 0 bases, V lost 1 base, and 5 bases had no gene match. Germline V gene sequence: CDR1 MNHEY, CDR2 SMNVEV (reference sequence). The DNA of the CDR3 is TGTGCCAGCAGTTTATTCGGACTAGCGGGCGTCTCCTACGAGCAGTACTTC. It yields the protein CASSLFGLAGVSYEQYF.